Reported below is one TCR beta chain. These data come from a study of T cell responses to AZD1222 COVID-19 vaccine. Study context: Second doses that came at about 4 or about 12 weeks were put together.

Repertoires were generated with immunoSEQ multiplex PCR, while TCRdb's copy carries only in-frame clones and drops some. The profile shows 150,000 to 200,000 clones, about nine tenths of them singletons. V lost 3 bases and J lost 7, with 12 bases in between. This CDR3 has 13 residues. Per germline, CDR1 SNHLY and CDR2 FYNNEI. This sequence was found in an adult in good health. The chain combines TRBV2 with TRBJ1-1; D possibly corresponds to TRBD1 (6 bases). This specimen consisted of peripheral blood, obtained on day 0 of AZD1222 vaccination. The DNA of the CDR3 is TGTGCCAGCAGTGATGGGGGGGCGATTGAAGCTTTCTTT. This encodes CASSDGGAIEAFF.